This entry lists 20 T cell receptor beta chains sequenced from one sample in a study of shared T cell receptors in the human thymus. Profiled with immunoSEQ multiplex PCR; TCRdb holds only in-frame clones, not every one. The data hold more than 550,000 clones, with around 85% observed a single time. This sample also belongs to another study, concerning human thymus T cells.

Material: thymocytes. These TCRs come from a girl less than two years old with a congenital heart defect.

The chain employs TRBV14 and TRBJ1-2; 9 bases align to TRBD1. The length of the CDR3 is 19 residues. Germline assignment: CDR1 SGHDN and CDR2 FVKESK. V lost 2 bases, J lost 4 bases, and 17 bases stayed unmatched. The CDR3 spells CASSQRRDRVLFESYGYTF. The CDR3 DNA reads as TGTGCCAGCAGCCAACGGCGGGACAGGGTCTTATTCGAGTCCTATGGCTACACCTTC. The full variable domain, with the rest looked up from reference TRBV14 and TRBJ1-2, is EAGVTQFPSHSVIEKGQTVTLRCDPISGHDNLYWYRRVMGKEIKFLLHFVKESKQDESGMPNNRFLAERTGGTYSTLKVQPAELEDSGVYFCASSQRRDRVLFESYGYTFGSGTRLTVV.

This chain uses TRBV2 with TRBJ2-4; D is possibly TRBD2 (6 bases). Trimming left V 4 bases short and J 0 bases short, with 7 bases between. The CDR3 has 14 residues. Germline lookup yields CDR1 SNHLY and CDR2 FYNNEI. The CDR3 nucleotides read TGTGCCAGCAGTGCGGGGGAAGCCAAAAACATTCAGTACTTC. Amino acid sequence: CASSAGEAKNIQYF.

With regard to this clone: Relative to the germline gene, one junction end is altered; a read error may explain this. Within the sample, other DNA sequences also encode this same CDR3. The CDR3 loop reads CASSSQGHARYGYTF. The DNA for the CDR3 is TGTGCCAGCAGTTCCCAGGGCCACGCACGCTATGGCTATACCTTC. V gene TRBV27 combines with J gene TRBJ1-2; D is possibly TRBD1 (5 bases). The CDR3 spans 15 residues. Germline lookup yields CDR1 MNHEY and CDR2 SMNVEV (reference sequence).

The rearrangement joins TRBV4-3 to TRBJ2-3; no clear D. Germline CDR1 reads LGHNA; CDR2 reads YSLEER. Trimming took off 4 bases at V and 3 bases at J, with 11 bases between the two ends. The length of the CDR3 is 14 residues. DNA for the CDR3: TGCGCCAGCAGCCTCAACGTCCAGACAGATACGCAGTATTTT. Translating gives CASSLNVQTDTQYF.

The chain joins TRBV12-5 to TRBJ1-2; possibly TRBD1 for D (5 bases). V was trimmed by 3 bases and J by 5 bases, leaving 19 bases between them. CDR3 length: 16 amino acids. Per germline, CDR1 LGHNT and CDR2 FRNRAP. CDR3 loop: CASGLGHPTPTYGYTF. The CDR3 DNA sequence: TGTGCTAGTGGTTTAGGACATCCGACTCCAACTTATGGCTACACCTTC.

The chain is built from TRBV28 and TRBJ1-5, with D hard to call. Trimming stripped 6 bases from V and 0 bases from J, with 12 bases between. The CDR3 is 15 residues long. CDR1 and CDR2 (germline): MDHEN, SYDVKM. Here the CDR3 reads CASRVRRVSNQPQHF. The CDR3 DNA reads as TGTGCCAGCAGGGTCAGACGGGTTAGCAATCAGCCCCAGCATTTT. The entire variable domain, with the rest obtained from reference TRBV28 and TRBJ1-5, is as follows: DVKVTQSSRYLVKRTGEKVFLECVQDMDHENMFWYRQDPGLGLRLIYFSYDVKMKEKGDIPEGYSVSREKKERFSLILESASTNQTSMYLCASRVRRVSNQPQHFGDGTRLSIL.

V gene TRBV7-2 combines with J gene TRBJ1-1; D ambiguous. The CDR3 sequence is 17 residues long. Germline V gives CDR1 SGHTA, CDR2 FQGNSA. Deletions cut 0 bases from V and 0 bases from J, with 14 bases between. The CDR3 loop is CASSLATGTSLNTEAFF. The CDR3, as DNA: TGTGCCAGCAGCTTAGCGACGGGTACGTCCCTGAACACTGAAGCTTTCTTT.

The J gene is TRBJ1-5, the V gene TRBV2, with D possibly matching TRBD1 (5 bases). Germline V gene sequence: CDR1 SNHLY, CDR2 FYNNEI. V lost 7 bases, J lost 3 bases, and 13 bases lay in between. The length of the CDR3 is 14 residues. Here the CDR3 DNA reads TGTGCCAGCACTCTTGGGGGGTTCAATCAGCCCCAGCATTTT. Protein product: CASTLGGFNQPQHF.

This chain joins TRBV19 and TRBJ1-6, with 7 nucleotides matching TRBD1. Germline V gives CDR1 LNHDA, CDR2 SQIVND (reference sequence). This CDR3 spans 18 amino acids. The V segment lost 8 bases and the J segment 9 bases; nucleotides outside the gene matches: 22. DNA for the CDR3: TGTGCCAGTGAGGTTCGTCGAGGGCAGGGGGTCGTCGGTTCACCCCTCCACTTT. Translated: CASEVRRGQGVVGSPLHF.

V usage is TRBV7-2 and J usage is TRBJ1-4, with D possibly TRBD1 on 5 matching bases. The CDR3 sequence is 13 residues long. The germline CDR1 and CDR2 sequences are SGHTA and FQGNSA. The V gene lost 5 bases and the J gene lost 8 bases, with 12 bases spanning the gap. The CDR3 DNA follows: TGTGCCAGCAGCCGGCAAGCAGGGGAAAAACTGTTTTTT. Protein product: CASSRQAGEKLFF.

V usage is TRBV27 and J usage is TRBJ1-3, with unresolved D. The germline gives CDR1 MNHEY, CDR2 SMNVEV (reference sequence). This CDR3 spans 16 amino acids. Trimming took 4 bases from V and 4 from J, leaving 17 bases between them. The chain's CDR3 is CASSSRVPQEGNTIYF. The CDR3 region has the DNA TGTGCCAGCAGTTCGCGGGTCCCCCAGGAGGGAAACACCATATATTTT.

This chain links TRBV7-8 with TRBJ2-1; TRBD1 aligns across 7 bases. The ends lost 4 bases at V and 0 bases at J; junction bases unmatched: 6. Germline V gene sequence: CDR1 SGHVS, CDR2 FQNEAQ. CDR3 length: 16 residues. In nucleotides, the CDR3 is TGTGCCAGCAGCTCGGGACAGCGCCTCTCCTACAATGAGCAGTTCTTC. Its translation: CASSSGQRLSYNEQFF.

This clone was counted a few times. V usage is TRBV2 and J usage is TRBJ2-4; TRBD1 aligns across 7 bases. Germline assignment: CDR1 SNHLY and CDR2 FYNNEI. CDR3 length equals 15 residues. The trim removed 7 bases at V and 2 bases at J, leaving 8 bases unmatched. This CDR3 reads CASKAQGVPKNIQYF. The CDR3 DNA follows: TGTGCCAGCAAAGCTCAGGGGGTTCCCAAAAACATTCAGTACTTC.

The sample holds one count of this clone. The rearrangement links TRBV2 to TRBJ1-1; a weak D match, TRBD1 (6 bases). This CDR3 has 17 amino acids. In germline, CDR1 is SNHLY, CDR2 FYNNEI. V dropped 3 bases and J dropped 1 base, with 18 bases sitting between them. CDR3 region: CASSDPQGRRENTEAFF. CDR3 in DNA: TGTGCCAGCAGTGACCCACAGGGCCGAAGGGAGAACACTGAAGCTTTCTTT.

The rearrangement uses TRBV11-2 and TRBJ2-5, with 7 bases identical to TRBD1. From germline, CDR1 is SGHAT and CDR2 FQNNGV. V lost 7 bases to trimming and J lost 1 base; unmatched junction nucleotides: 12. The CDR3 runs 16 residues. CDR3 loop: CASTRKGAYSQETQYF. The DNA for the CDR3 is TGTGCCAGCACCAGAAAGGGGGCCTACTCCCAAGAGACCCAGTACTTC.

The chain employs TRBV19 and TRBJ1-1, with D uncertain. V lost 5 bases, J lost 1 base, and 11 bases lay in between. Germline CDR1 is LNHDA and CDR2 is SQIVND (reference sequence). This CDR3 region has 14 residues. The CDR3 reads CASSVEVANTEAFF. CDR3 sequence (DNA): TGTGCCAGTAGTGTTGAGGTGGCGAACACTGAAGCTTTCTTT.

The chain couples TRBV9 to TRBJ1-1; 12 nucleotides align to TRBD1. The V and J ends lost 4 bases and 1 base, in that order; junction bases with no gene match: 11. CDR1 is SGDLS and CDR2 is YYNGEE in the germline V gene. There are 18 residues in the CDR3. CDR3 DNA: TGTGCCAGCAGCAAGGGGGGACAGGGGGCGCCCCGGAACACTGAAGCTTTCTTT. This translates into CASSKGGQGAPRNTEAFF. The variable domain in full, with the rest retrieved from reference TRBV9 and TRBJ1-1, is DSGVTQTPKHLITATGQRVTLRCSPRSGDLSVYWYQQSLDQGLQFLIQYYNGEERAKGNILERFSAQQFPDLHSELNLSSLELGDSALYFCASSKGGQGAPRNTEAFFGQGTRLTVV.

The genes are TRBV7-9 and TRBJ1-2; a weak D match, TRBD1 (6 bases). V lost 2 bases, J lost 4 bases, and 17 bases lay in between. The CDR3 covers 16 residues. Germline values: CDR1 SEHNR, CDR2 FQNEAQ (reference sequence). The CDR3 is CASSLMREGRGYGYTF. The CDR3 DNA sequence: TGTGCCAGCAGCTTAATGAGGGAGGGCAGGGGCTATGGCTACACCTTC.

The CDR3 loop reads CASSKVGRENTEAFF. DNA of the CDR3: TGTGCCAGCAGCAAAGTTGGCAGGGAGAACACTGAAGCTTTCTTT. The chain uses TRBV21-1 and TRBJ1-1; the table's D call of TRBD1 was not tested on the DNA. TRBV21-1 is noted as a pseudogene. The CDR3 length is 15 residues.

The chain is built from TRBV6-5 and TRBJ2-3; maybe TRBD2 (6 bases). Germline V gene lookup returns CDR1 MNHEY and CDR2 SVGAGI. Between the trimmed V and J ends, which lost 5 bases and 2 bases, there was a span of 8 bases. CDR3 length: 13 amino acids. CDR3 sequence reads: CASSPGVTDTQYF. The CDR3 DNA is TGTGCCAGCAGTCCGGGGGTCACAGATACGCAGTATTTT.